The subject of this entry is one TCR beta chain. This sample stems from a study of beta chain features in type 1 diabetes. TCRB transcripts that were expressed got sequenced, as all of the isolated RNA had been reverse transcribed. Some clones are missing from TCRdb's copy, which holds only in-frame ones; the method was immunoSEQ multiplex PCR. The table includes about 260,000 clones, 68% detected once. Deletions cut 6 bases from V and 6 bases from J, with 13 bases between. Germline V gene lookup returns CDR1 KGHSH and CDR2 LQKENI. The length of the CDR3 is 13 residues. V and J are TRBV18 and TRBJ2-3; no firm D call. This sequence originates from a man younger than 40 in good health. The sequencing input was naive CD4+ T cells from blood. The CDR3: CASSQNSVDTQYF. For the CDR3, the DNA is TGTGCCAGCTCTCAGAACTCTGTCGATACGCAGTATTTT.